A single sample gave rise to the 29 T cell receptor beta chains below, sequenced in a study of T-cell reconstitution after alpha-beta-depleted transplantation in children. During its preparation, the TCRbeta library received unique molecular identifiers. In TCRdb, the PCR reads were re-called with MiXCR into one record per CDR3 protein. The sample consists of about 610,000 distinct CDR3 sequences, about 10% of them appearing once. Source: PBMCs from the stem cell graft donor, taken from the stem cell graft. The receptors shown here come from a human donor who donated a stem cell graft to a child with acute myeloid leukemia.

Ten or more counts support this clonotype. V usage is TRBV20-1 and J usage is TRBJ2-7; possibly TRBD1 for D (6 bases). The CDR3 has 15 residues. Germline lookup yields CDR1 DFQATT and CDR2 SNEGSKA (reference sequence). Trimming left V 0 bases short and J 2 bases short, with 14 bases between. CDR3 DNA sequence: TGCAGTGCTAGAGATTCGGAGACAGGTACCTACGAGCAGTACTTC. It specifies CSARDSETGTYEQYF.

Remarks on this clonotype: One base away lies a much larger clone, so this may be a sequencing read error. CDR3 in DNA: TGTGCCAGCTCACCAGGACAGCCAAACTATAATGAAAAACTGCTTTTT. Translation gives CASSPGQPNYNEKLLF. The chain is built from TRBV18 and TRBJ1-4; D perhaps matches TRBD1 (6 bases). Germline values: CDR1 KGHSH, CDR2 LQKENI. This CDR3 is built from 16 residues.

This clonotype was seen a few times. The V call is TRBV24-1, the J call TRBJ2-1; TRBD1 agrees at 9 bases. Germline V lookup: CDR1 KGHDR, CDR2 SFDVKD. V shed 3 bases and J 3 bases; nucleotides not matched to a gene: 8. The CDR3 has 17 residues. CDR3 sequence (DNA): TGTGCCACCAGTGATCCTAGCCGGGACAGGGACTACAATGAGCAGTTCTTC. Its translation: CATSDPSRDRDYNEQFF.

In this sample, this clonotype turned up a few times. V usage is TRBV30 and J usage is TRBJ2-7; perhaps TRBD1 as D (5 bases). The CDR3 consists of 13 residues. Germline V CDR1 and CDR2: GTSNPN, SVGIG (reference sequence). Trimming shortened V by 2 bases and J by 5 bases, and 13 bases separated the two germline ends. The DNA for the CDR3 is TGTGCCTGGAGTCCAGGGTACCTCGACGAGCAGTACTTC. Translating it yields CAWSPGYLDEQYF.

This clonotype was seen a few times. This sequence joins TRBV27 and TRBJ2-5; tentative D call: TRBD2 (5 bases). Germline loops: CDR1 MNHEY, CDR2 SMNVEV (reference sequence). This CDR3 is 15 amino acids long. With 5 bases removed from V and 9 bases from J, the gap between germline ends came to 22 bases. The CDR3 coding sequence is TGTGCCAGCAGTCCCCACGAGGGCAGAAAGAGACCCCAGTACTTC. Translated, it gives CASSPHEGRKRPQYF.

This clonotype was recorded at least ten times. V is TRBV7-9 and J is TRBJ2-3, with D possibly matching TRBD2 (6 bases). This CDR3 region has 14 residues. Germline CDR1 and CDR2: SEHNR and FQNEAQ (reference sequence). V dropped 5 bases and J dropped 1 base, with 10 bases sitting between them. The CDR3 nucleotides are TGTGCCAGCAGCGACCCTAGCGGCACAGATACGCAGTATTTT. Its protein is CASSDPSGTDTQYF.

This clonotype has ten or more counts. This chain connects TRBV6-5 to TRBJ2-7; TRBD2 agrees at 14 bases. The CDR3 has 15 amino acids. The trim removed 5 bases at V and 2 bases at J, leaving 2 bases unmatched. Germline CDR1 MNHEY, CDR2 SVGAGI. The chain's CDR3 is CASSRLAGGTYEQYF. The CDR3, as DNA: TGTGCCAGCAGTCGACTAGCGGGGGGGACCTACGAGCAGTACTTC.

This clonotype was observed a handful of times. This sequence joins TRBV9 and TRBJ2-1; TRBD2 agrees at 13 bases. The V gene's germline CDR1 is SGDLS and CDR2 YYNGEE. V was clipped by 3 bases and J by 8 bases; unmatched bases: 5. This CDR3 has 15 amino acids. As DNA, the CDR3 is TGTGCCAGCAGCGAGACGACTAGCGGGAGGCATGAGCAGTTCTTC. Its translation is CASSETTSGRHEQFF.

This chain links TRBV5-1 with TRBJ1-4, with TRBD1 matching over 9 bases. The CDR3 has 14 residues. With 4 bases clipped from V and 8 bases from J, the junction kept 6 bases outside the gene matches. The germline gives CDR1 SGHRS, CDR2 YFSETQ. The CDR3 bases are TGCGCCAGCAGCCGGGGACAGGGAGTCGAAAAACTGTTTTTT. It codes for CASSRGQGVEKLFF.

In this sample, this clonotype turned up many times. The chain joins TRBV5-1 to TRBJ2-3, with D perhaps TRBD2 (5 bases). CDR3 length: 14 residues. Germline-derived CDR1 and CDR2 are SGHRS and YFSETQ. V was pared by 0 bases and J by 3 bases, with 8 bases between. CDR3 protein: CASSLEGVTDTQYF. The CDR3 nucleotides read TGCGCCAGCAGCTTGGAGGGAGTGACAGATACGCAGTATTTT.

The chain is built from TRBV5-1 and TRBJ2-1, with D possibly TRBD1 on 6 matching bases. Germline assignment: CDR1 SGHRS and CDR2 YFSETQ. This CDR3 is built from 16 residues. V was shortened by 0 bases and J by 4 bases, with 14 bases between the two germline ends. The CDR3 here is CASSLDQGQLYNEQFF. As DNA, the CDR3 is TGCGCCAGCAGCTTGGATCAGGGACAACTATACAATGAGCAGTTCTTC.

This CDR3 reads CASSFLGGADYGYTF. Written as DNA, the CDR3 is TGTGCCAGCAGTTTCTTGGGGGGCGCCGACTATGGCTACACCTTC. J is TRBJ1-2 and V is TRBV27, with D possibly TRBD1 on 6 matching bases. Between the trimmed V and J ends, which lost 3 bases and 3 bases, there was a span of 14 bases. Germline V gene lookup returns CDR1 MNHEY and CDR2 SMNVEV (reference sequence). CDR3 length: 15 residues.

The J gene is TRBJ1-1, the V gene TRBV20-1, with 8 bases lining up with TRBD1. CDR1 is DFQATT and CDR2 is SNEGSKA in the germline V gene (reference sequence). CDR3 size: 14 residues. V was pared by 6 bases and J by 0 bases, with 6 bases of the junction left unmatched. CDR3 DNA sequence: TGCAGTGCCGACAGGGGATTGATGAACACTGAAGCTTTCTTT. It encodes CSADRGLMNTEAFF.

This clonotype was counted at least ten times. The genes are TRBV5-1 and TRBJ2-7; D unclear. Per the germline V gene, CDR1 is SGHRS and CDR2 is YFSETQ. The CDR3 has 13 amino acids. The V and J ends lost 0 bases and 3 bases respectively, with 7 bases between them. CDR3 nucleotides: TGCGCCAGCAGCTTGGTGGGTGACTACGAGCAGTACTTC. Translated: CASSLVGDYEQYF.

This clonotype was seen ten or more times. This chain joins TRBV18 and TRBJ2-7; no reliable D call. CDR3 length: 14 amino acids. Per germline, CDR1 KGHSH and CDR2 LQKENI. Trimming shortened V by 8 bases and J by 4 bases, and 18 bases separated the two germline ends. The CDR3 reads CASTQARLGYEQYF. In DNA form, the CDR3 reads TGTGCCAGCACCCAAGCGAGGCTGGGATACGAGCAGTACTTC.

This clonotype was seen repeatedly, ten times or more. CDR3 sequence: CSVAGVSYNEQFF. The CDR3 DNA is TGCAGCGTTGCTGGGGTCTCCTACAATGAGCAGTTCTTC. This rearrangement joins TRBV29-1 to TRBJ2-1; D is unresolved. Trimming pared 4 bases from V and 0 bases from J, leaving 7 bases between. The CDR3 has 13 amino acids. CDR1 SQVTM and CDR2 ANQGSEA come from the germline V gene.

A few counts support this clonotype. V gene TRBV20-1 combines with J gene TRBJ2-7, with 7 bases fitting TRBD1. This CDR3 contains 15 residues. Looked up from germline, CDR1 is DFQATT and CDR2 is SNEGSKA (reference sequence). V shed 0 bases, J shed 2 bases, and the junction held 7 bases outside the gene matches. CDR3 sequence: CSARDRGQGAYEQYF. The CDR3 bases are TGCAGTGCTAGAGATAGGGGGCAGGGGGCCTACGAGCAGTACTTC.

The CDR3 here is CASSLMGRYEQYF. CDR3 DNA: TGTGCCAGCTCCCTCATGGGGCGATACGAGCAGTACTTC. The chain links TRBV7-2 to TRBJ2-7, with D possibly TRBD1 on 5 matching bases. The CDR3 is made up of 13 amino acids. The V gene lost 8 bases and the J gene lost 4 bases, with 15 bases spanning the gap. Germline V gene sequence: CDR1 SGHTA, CDR2 FQGNSA.

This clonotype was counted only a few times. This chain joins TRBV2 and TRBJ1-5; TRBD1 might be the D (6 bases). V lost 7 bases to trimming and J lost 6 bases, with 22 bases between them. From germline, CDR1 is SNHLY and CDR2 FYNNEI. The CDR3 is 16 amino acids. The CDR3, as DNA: TGTGCCAGCACCTTACTACAGGGAAGGGATAGTCAGCCCCAGCATTTT. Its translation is CASTLLQGRDSQPQHF.

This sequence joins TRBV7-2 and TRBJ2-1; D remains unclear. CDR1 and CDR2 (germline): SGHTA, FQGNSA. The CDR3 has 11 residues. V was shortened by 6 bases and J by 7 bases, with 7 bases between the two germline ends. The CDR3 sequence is CASRKENEQFF. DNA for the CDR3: TGTGCCAGCAGGAAGGAAAATGAGCAGTTCTTC.

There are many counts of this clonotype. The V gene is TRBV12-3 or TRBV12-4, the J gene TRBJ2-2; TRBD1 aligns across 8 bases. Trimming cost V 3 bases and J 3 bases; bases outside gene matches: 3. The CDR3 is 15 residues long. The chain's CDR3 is CASSFGQGDTGELFF. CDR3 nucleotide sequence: TGTGCCAGCAGTTTCGGACAGGGAGACACCGGGGAGCTGTTTTTT.

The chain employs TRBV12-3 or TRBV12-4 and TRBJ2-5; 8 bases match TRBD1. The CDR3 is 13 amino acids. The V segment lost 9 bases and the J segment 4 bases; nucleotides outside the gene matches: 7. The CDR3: CASGQGGGETQYF. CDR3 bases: TGTGCCAGTGGACAGGGCGGAGGAGAGACCCAGTACTTC.

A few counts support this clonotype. CDR3 amino acids: CASIILGGANEQFF. CDR3 sequence (DNA): TGTGCCAGCATCATATTAGGGGGGGCCAATGAGCAGTTCTTC. The rearrangement uses TRBV12-3 or TRBV12-4 and TRBJ2-1; possible D gene TRBD2, 7 bases. The CDR3 spans 14 residues. Trimming cost V 7 bases and J 6 bases, with 16 bases left between them.

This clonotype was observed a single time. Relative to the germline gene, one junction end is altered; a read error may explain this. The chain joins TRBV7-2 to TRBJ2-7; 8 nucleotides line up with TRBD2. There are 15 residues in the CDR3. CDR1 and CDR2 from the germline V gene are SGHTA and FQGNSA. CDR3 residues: CASCLDGRAFSEQYF. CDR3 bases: TGTGCCAGCTGCTTAGACGGGAGGGCCTTTTCCGAGCAGTACTTC.

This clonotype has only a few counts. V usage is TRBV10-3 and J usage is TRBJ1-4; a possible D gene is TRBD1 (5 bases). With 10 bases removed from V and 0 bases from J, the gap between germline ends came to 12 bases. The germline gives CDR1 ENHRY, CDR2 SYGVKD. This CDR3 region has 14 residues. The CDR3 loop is CATLGGATNEKLFF. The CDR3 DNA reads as TGTGCCACCCTCGGGGGGGCAACTAATGAAAAACTGTTTTTT.

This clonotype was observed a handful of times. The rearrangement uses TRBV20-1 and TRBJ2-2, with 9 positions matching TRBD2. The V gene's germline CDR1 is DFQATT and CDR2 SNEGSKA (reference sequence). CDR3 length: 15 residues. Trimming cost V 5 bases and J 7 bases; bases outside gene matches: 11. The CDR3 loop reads CSAFLAGNGVGELFF. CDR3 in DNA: TGCAGTGCTTTCCTAGCGGGAAATGGTGTCGGGGAGCTGTTTTTT.

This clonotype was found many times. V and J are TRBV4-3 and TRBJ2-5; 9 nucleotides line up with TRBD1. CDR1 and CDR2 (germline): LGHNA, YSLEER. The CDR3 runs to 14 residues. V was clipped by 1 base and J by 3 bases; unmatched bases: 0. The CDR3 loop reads CASSQGDREETQYF. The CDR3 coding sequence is TGCGCCAGCAGCCAAGGGGACAGGGAAGAGACCCAGTACTTC.

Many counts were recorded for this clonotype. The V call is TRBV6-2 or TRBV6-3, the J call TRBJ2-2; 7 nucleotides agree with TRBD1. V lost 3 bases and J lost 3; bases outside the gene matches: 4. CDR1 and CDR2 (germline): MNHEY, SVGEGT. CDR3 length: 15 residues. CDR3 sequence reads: CASSYTGVYTGELFF. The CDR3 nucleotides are TGTGCCAGCAGTTATACAGGGGTTTACACCGGGGAGCTGTTTTTT.

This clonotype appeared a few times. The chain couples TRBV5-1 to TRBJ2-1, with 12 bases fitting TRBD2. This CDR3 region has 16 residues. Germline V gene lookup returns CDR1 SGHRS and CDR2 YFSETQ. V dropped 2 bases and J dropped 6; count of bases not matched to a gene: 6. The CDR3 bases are TGCGCCAGCAGCTTACCCCGACTAGCGGGGGCCAATGAGCAGTTCTTC. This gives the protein CASSLPRLAGANEQFF.